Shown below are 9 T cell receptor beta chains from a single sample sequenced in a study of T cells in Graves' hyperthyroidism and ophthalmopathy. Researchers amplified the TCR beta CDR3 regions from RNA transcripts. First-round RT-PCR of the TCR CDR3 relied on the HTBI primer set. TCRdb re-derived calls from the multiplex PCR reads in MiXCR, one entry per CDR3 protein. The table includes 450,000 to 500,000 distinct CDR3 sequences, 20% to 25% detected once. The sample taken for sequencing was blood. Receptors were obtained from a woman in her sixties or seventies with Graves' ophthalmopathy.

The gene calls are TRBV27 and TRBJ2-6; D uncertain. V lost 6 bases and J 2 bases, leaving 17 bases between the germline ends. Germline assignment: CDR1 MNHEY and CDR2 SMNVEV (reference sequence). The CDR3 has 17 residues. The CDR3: CASSPRARVAGANVLTF. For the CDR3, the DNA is TGTGCCAGCAGCCCCCGGGCCCGGGTGGCTGGGGCCAACGTCCTGACTTTC.

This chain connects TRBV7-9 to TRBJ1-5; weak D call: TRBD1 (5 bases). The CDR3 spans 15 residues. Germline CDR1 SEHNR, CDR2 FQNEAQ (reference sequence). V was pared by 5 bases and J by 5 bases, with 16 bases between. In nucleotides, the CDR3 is TGTGCCAGCAGCCTTGACAGTCATTCTTATCAGCCCCAGCATTTT. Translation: CASSLDSHSYQPQHF.

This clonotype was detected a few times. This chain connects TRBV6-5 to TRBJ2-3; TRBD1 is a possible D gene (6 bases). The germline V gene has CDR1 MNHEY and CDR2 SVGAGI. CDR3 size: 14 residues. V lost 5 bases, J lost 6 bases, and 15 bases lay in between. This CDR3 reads CASSTLNRADTQYF. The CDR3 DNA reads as TGTGCCAGCAGTACTCTTAACAGGGCTGATACGCAGTATTTT.

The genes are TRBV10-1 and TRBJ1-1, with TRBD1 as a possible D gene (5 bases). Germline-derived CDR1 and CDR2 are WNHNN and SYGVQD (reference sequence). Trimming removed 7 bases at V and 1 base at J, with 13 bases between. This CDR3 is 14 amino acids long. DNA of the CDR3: TGCGCCAGCACCTCGGGGACGGCGAACACTGAAGCTTTCTTT. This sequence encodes CASTSGTANTEAFF.

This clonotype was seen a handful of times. The CDR3 loop is CASSLSRTGADTQYF. CDR3 in DNA: TGTGCCAGCAGCTTATCGAGGACTGGGGCAGATACGCAGTATTTT. This chain links TRBV13 with TRBJ2-3; D is perhaps TRBD2 (5 bases). The CDR3 sequence is 15 residues long. Trimming stripped 2 bases from V and 4 bases from J, with 13 bases between. CDR1 and CDR2 from the germline V gene are PRHDT and FYEKMQ (reference sequence).

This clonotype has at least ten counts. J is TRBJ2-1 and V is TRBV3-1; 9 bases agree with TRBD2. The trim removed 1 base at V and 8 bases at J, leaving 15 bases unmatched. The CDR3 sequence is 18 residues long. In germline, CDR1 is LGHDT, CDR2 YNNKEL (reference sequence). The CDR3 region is CASSQAQGLAGRFDEQFF. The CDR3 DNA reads TGTGCCAGCAGCCAAGCTCAGGGGCTAGCGGGACGATTTGATGAGCAGTTCTTC.

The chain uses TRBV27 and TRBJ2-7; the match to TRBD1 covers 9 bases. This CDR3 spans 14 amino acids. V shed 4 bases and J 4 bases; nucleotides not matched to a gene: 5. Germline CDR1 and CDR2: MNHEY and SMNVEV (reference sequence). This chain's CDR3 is CASSSWTGVYEQYF. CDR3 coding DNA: TGTGCCAGCAGTTCTTGGACAGGGGTTTACGAGCAGTACTTC.

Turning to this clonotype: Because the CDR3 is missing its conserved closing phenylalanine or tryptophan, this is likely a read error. In nucleotides, the CDR3 is TGTGCCAGCAGCCCCTCCGGGTCCTCCTATAATTCACCCCTCCACTCT. Encoded protein: CASSPSGSSYNSPLHS. The chain uses TRBV7-2 and TRBJ1-6; unclear D gene. Germline-derived CDR1 and CDR2 are SGHTA and FQGNSA. This CDR3 contains 16 residues. The V gene lost 5 bases and the J gene lost 0 bases, with 11 bases spanning the gap.

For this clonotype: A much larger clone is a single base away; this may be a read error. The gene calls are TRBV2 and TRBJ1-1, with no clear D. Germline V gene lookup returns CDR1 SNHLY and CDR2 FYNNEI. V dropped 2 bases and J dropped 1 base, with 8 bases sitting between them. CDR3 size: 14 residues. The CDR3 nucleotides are TGTGCCAGCAGTGAAATAAGCAGGAACACTGAAGCTTTCTTT. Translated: CASSEISRNTEAFF.